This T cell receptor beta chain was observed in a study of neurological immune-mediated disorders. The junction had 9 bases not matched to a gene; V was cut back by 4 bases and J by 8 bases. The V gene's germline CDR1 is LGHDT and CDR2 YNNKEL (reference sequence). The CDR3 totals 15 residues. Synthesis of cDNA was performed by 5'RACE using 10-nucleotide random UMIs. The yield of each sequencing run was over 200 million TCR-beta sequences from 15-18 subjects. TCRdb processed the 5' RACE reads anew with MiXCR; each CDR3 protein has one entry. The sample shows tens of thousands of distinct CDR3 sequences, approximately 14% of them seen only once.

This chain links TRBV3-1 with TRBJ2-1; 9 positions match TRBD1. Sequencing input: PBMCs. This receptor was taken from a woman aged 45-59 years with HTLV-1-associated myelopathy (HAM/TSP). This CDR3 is CASSPGTGFTDEQFF. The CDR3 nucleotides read TGTGCCAGCAGCCCCGGGACAGGGTTTACCGATGAGCAGTTCTTC.